The 10 T cell receptor beta chains listed next were all sequenced from one sample in a study of Graves' ophthalmopathy and Graves' hyperthyroidism. Beta-chain TCR CDR3 regions were amplified from RNA transcripts. The library came from an HTBI-primed first-round RT-PCR and a second-round multiplex PCR. TCRdb re-called the multiplex PCR reads with MiXCR, one entry per CDR3 protein. The sample yields 300,000 to 450,000 distinct CDR3 sequences, roughly 17% seen once. Sequencing was performed on peripheral blood. The source of these receptors is an adult woman with stable Graves' hyperthyroidism.

This clonotype came up many times. The chain has TRBV29-1 and TRBJ1-5, with 9 bases identical to TRBD1. Germline V gives CDR1 SQVTM, CDR2 ANQGSEA. V dropped 2 bases and J dropped 5; count of bases not matched to a gene: 1. The CDR3 has 13 amino acids. The CDR3 here is CSVETGGDQPQHF. The CDR3 DNA reads TGCAGCGTTGAAACAGGGGGCGATCAGCCCCAGCATTTT.

This clonotype appeared a few times. CDR3 sequence reads: CASSQDWGSRQPQHF. CDR3 coding DNA: TGTGCCAGCAGCCAAGATTGGGGGTCGAGGCAGCCCCAGCATTTT. The rearrangement links TRBV3-1 to TRBJ1-5, with a possible D match to TRBD1 (5 bases). The ends were cut back, 0 bases at V and 7 bases at J, with 13 bases in the middle. This CDR3 comprises 15 residues. Germline-derived CDR1 and CDR2 are LGHDT and YNNKEL (reference sequence).

This clonotype has more than one count but fewer than ten. This chain uses TRBV7-8 with TRBJ2-5; 11 nucleotides match TRBD2. Germline CDR1 SGHVS, CDR2 FQNEAQ. The CDR3 totals 16 residues. Trimming cost V 3 bases and J 4 bases; bases outside gene matches: 7. For the CDR3, the DNA is TGTGCCAGCAGCTTCCCCCTAGCGGGAGGATCAGAGACCCAGTACTTC. It codes for CASSFPLAGGSETQYF.

This clonotype was seen ten or more times. The chain is built from TRBV28 and TRBJ1-5; D gene ambiguous. This CDR3 is built from 15 residues. Trimming removed 2 bases at V and 2 bases at J, with 10 bases between. Per germline, CDR1 MDHEN and CDR2 SYDVKM. CDR3 nucleotide sequence: TGTGCCAGCAGTTTAGGAGGGATTGGCAATCAGCCCCAGCATTTT. Translating it yields CASSLGGIGNQPQHF.

The V and J genes are TRBV28 and TRBJ1-2; no clear D gene. The CDR3 sequence is 15 residues long. V shed 5 bases and J shed 1 base, with 14 bases lying between them. Looked up from germline, CDR1 is MDHEN and CDR2 is SYDVKM. As DNA, the CDR3 is TGTGCCAGCAGTACGGACGGACTCCATAACTATGGCTACACCTTC. Residues: CASSTDGLHNYGYTF.

This clonotype was picked up a small number of times. CDR3 loop: CSAGAAGSSSYEQYF. Written as DNA, the CDR3 is TGCAGTGCTGGTGCGGCCGGTTCTAGCTCCTACGAGCAGTACTTC. J is TRBJ2-7 and V is TRBV20-1; D gene uncertain. V gave up 5 bases and J gave up 0 bases, with 17 bases separating them. There are 15 residues in the CDR3. The germline gives CDR1 DFQATT, CDR2 SNEGSKA (reference sequence).

At least ten counts were recorded for this clonotype. The J gene is TRBJ1-2, the V gene TRBV4-1; 9 bases align to TRBD1. J lost 4 bases, V lost 2 bases, and 5 bases had no gene match. The germline gives CDR1 MGHRA, CDR2 YSYEKL. The length of the CDR3 is 15 residues. CDR3 loop: CASSQRQGDGYGYTF. CDR3 coding DNA: TGCGCCAGCAGCCAAAGACAGGGGGATGGCTATGGCTACACCTTC.

The V gene is TRBV11-2, the J gene TRBJ2-7; 10 nucleotides match TRBD1. The germline gives CDR1 SGHAT, CDR2 FQNNGV. The CDR3 is 19 residues long. V dropped 1 base and J dropped 1; count of bases not matched to a gene: 13. CDR3 protein: CASSLGYRDRGLRSYEQYF. The CDR3 coding sequence is TGTGCCAGCAGCTTAGGATACCGGGACAGGGGTTTGAGGTCCTACGAGCAGTACTTC.

The table lists this clonotype with many counts. This rearrangement joins TRBV6-4 to TRBJ2-2; 11 nucleotides align to TRBD2. J lost 7 bases, V lost 5 bases, and 15 bases had no gene match. Germline values: CDR1 MRHNA, CDR2 SNTAGT. The CDR3 has 18 amino acids. Here the CDR3 reads CASSPLRLAGMNDGELFF. The CDR3 DNA reads TGTGCCAGCAGTCCCCTGAGACTAGCGGGGATGAATGACGGGGAGCTGTTTTTT.

This clonotype was recorded many times. The chain couples TRBV6-2 or TRBV6-3 to TRBJ2-2; the match to TRBD2 covers 9 bases. V dropped 5 bases and J dropped 6; count of bases not matched to a gene: 7. Germline assignment: CDR1 MNHEY and CDR2 SVGEGT. The CDR3 runs to 15 residues. CDR3 coding DNA: TGTGCCAGCAGTCGCAATAGCGGGAGTCCCGGGGAGCTGTTTTTT. Its translation: CASSRNSGSPGELFF.